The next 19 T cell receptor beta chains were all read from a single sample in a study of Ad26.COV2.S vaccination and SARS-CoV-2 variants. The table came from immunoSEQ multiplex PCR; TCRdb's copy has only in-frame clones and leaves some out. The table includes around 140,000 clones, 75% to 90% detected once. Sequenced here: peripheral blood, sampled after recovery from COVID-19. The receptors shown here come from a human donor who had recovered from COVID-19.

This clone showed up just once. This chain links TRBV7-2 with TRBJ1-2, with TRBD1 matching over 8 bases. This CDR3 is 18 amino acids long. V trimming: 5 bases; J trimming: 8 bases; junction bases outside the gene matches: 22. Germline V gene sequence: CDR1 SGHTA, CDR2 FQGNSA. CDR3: CASSPLWDRSTFMRGYTF. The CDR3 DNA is TGTGCCAGCAGCCCCCTGTGGGACAGGTCAACCTTTATGAGGGGCTACACCTTC.

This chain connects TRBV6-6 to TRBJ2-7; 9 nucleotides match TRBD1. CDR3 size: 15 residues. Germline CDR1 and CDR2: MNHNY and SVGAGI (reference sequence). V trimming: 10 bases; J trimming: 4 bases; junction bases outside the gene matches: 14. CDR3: CATHPGTGSGYEQYF. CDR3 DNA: TGTGCCACCCATCCCGGGACAGGGTCAGGATACGAGCAGTACTTC.

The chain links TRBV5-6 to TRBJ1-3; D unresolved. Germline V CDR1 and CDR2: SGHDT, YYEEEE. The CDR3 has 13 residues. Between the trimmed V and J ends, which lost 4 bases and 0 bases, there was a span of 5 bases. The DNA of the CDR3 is TGTGCCAGCAGCCCCTTCTCTGGAAACACCATATATTTT. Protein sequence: CASSPFSGNTIYF.

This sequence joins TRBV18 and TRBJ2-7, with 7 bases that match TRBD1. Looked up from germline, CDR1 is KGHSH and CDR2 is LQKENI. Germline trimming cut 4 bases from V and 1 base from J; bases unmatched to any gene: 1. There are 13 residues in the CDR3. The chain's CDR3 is CASSRTGSYEQYF. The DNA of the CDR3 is TGTGCCAGCTCACGGACAGGATCCTACGAGCAGTACTTC. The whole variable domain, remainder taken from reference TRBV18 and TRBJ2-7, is NAGVMQNPRHLVRRRGQEARLRCSPMKGHSHVYWYRQLPEEGLKFMVYLQKENIIDESGMPKERFSAEFPKEGPSILRIQQVVRGDSAAYFCASSRTGSYEQYFGPGTRLTVT.

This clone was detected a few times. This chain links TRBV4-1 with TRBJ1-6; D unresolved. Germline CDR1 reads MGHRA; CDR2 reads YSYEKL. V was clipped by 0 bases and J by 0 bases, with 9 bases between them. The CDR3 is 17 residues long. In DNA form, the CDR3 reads TGCGCCAGCAGCCAAGATTGGGGAAGCTCCTATAATTCACCCCTCCACTTT. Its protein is CASSQDWGSSYNSPLHF.

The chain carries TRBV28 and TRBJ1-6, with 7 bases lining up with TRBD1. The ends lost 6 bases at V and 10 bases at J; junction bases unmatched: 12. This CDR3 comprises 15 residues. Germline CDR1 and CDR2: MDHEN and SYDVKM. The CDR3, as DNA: TGTGCCAGCAGCCTCGCCGAAGGGGGCAGGTCACCCCTCCACTTT. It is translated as CASSLAEGGRSPLHF.

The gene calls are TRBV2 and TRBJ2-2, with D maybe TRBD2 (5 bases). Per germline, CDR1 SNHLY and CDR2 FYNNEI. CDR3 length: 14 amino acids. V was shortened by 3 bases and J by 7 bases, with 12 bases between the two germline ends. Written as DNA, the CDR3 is TGTGCCAGCAGTGATCTCGCCGGGGTCGGGGAGCTGTTTTTT. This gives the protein CASSDLAGVGELFF.

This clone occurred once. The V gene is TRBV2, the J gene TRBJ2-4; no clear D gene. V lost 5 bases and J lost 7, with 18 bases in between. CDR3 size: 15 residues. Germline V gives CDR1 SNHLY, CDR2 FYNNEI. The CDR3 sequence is CASSRSGSSGNIQYF. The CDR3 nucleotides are TGTGCCAGCAGTCGTTCCGGGTCCTCGGGTAACATTCAGTACTTC.

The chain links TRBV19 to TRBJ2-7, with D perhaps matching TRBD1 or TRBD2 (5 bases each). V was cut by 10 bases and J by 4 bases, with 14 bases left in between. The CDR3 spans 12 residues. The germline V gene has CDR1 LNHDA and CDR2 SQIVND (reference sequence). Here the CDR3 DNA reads TGTGCCACCTTCCCTTGGGGGTACGAGCAGTACTTC. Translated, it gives CATFPWGYEQYF.

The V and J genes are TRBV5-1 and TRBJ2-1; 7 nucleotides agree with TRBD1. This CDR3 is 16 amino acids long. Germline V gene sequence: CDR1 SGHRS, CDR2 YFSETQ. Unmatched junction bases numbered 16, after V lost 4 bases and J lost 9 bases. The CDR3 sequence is CASSGTGDPPDGEQFF. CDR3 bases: TGCGCCAGCAGCGGAACAGGGGATCCTCCCGACGGTGAGCAGTTCTTC.

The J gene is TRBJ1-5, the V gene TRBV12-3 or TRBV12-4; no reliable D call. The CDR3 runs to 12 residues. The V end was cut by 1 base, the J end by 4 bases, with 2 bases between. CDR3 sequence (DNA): TGTGCCAGCAGTTTAGGGAATCAGCCCCAGCATTTT. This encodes CASSLGNQPQHF.

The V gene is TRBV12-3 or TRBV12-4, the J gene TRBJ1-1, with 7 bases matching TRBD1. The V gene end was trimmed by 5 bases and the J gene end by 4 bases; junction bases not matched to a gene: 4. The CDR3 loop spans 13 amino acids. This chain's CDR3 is CASSPGTVTEAFF. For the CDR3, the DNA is TGTGCCAGCAGTCCCGGGACAGTCACTGAAGCTTTCTTT.

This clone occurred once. This chain's CDR3 is CASSSLGTGKSYEQYF. For the CDR3, the DNA is TGTGCCAGCAGTTCGCTTGGGACAGGGAAATCCTACGAGCAGTACTTC. This chain uses TRBV28 with TRBJ2-7, with TRBD1 matching over 9 bases. CDR1 MDHEN and CDR2 SYDVKM come from the germline V gene. Trimming removed 4 bases from V and 1 base from J; junction bases left unmatched: 8. The CDR3 extends over 16 amino acids. The variable domain in full, with the rest retrieved from reference TRBV28 and TRBJ2-7, is DVKVTQSSRYLVKRTGEKVFLECVQDMDHENMFWYRQDPGLGLRLIYFSYDVKMKEKGDIPEGYSVSREKKERFSLILESASTNQTSMYLCASSSLGTGKSYEQYFGPGTRLTVT.

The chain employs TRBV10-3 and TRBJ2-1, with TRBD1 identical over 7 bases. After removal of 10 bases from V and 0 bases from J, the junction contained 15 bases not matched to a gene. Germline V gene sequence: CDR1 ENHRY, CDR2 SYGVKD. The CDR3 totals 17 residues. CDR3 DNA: TGTGCCACCTCGACAGGGTCCCCCCTGAGCTCCTACAATGAGCAGTTCTTC. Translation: CATSTGSPLSSYNEQFF.

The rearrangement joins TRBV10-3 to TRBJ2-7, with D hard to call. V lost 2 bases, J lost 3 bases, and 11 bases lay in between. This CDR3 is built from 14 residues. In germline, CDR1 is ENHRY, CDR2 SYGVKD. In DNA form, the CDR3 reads TGTGCCATCAGTGAGCCCCGGGCCAACTACGAGCAGTACTTC. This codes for CAISEPRANYEQYF.

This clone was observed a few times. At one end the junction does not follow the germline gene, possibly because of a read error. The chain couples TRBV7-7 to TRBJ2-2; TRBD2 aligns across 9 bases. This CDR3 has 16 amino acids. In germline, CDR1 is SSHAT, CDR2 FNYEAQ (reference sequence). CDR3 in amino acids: CASSASGTSIAGELFF. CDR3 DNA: TGTGCTAGCAGCGCTTCCGGGACTAGCATAGCCGGGGAGCTGTTTTTT.

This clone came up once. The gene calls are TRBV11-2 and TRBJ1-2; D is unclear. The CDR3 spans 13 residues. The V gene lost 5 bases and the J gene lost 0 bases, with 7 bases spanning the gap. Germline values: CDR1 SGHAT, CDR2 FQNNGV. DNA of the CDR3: TGTGCCAGCAGCGGGCCCGCTAACTATGGCTACACCTTC. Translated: CASSGPANYGYTF.

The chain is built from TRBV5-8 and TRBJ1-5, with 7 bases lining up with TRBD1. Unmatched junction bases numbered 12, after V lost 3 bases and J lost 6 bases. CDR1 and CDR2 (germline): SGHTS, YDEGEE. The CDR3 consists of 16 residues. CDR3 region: CASSYQGFWTGQPQHF. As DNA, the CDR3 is TGTGCCAGCAGCTATCAGGGTTTTTGGACAGGTCAGCCCCAGCATTTT.

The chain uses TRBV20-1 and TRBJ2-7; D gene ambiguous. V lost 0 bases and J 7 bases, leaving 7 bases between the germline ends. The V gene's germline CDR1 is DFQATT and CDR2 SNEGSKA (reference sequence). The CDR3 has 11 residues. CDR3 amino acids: CSARDRPEQYF. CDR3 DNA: TGCAGTGCTAGAGATCGACCAGAGCAGTACTTC.